These 31 T cell receptor beta chains were all obtained from the same sample, sequenced in a study of T cell repertoires in cytomegalovirus infection. TCRdb analysed the reads with MiXCR anew, one entry per CDR3 protein. The table shows approximately 630,000 distinct CDR3 sequences, with 20% to 25% occurring only once. The specimen sequenced was CD8+ T cells from PBMCs. The receptors stem from a human donor in good health (CMV status not recorded). Some clones in this sample may be carry-over from other donors' samples.

For this clonotype: Likely a read error: the CDR3 ends without its conserved phenylalanine or tryptophan. The V gene is TRBV4-1, the J gene TRBJ1-1; the D is unclear. Trimming stripped 0 bases from V and 8 bases from J, with 13 bases between. Germline V CDR1 and CDR2: MGHRA, YSYEKL. CDR3 length: 14 residues. The CDR3 loop reads CASSQDLGTTEAFY. CDR3 bases: TGCGCCAGCAGCCAAGATCTAGGCACCACCGAAGCTTTCTAT.

The CDR3 spells CASSFKGYGYEQYV. In DNA, the CDR3 is TGTGCCAGCAGCTTTAAAGGCTATGGCTACGAGCAGTACGTC. The chain recombines TRBV7-8 with TRBJ2-7; no definite D call. V lost 3 bases, J lost 3 bases, and 12 bases lay in between. Looked up from germline, CDR1 is SGHVS and CDR2 is FQNEAQ. The CDR3 is made up of 14 amino acids.

The V and J genes are TRBV2 and TRBJ2-2, with D possibly called TRBD1 or TRBD2 (7 bases each). Germline values: CDR1 SNHLY, CDR2 FYNNEI. The V gene lost 7 bases and the J gene lost 4 bases, with 19 bases spanning the gap. This CDR3 region has 16 residues. The CDR3 sequence is CASNWEGAKSTGELFF. In DNA, the CDR3 is TGTGCCAGCAATTGGGAGGGGGCGAAGTCCACCGGGGAGCTGTTTTTT.

The sample holds many counts of this clonotype. J is TRBJ2-1 and V is TRBV6-1; 7 nucleotides align to TRBD2. CDR1 and CDR2 from the germline V gene are MNHNS and SASEGT. This CDR3 spans 15 amino acids. V shed 5 bases and J 5 bases; nucleotides not matched to a gene: 9. The CDR3 sequence is CASSPGLAAHNEQFF. Here the CDR3 DNA reads TGTGCCAGCAGTCCAGGCCTAGCGGCCCACAATGAGCAGTTCTTC.

This clonotype was detected ten times or more. V usage is TRBV7-6 and J usage is TRBJ1-1; a possible D gene is TRBD1 (6 bases). The CDR3 runs 16 residues. Germline V gives CDR1 SGHVS, CDR2 FNYEAQ. Trimming cost V 5 bases and J 1 base, with 17 bases left between them. This CDR3 reads CASSQRLRGANTEAFF. Here the CDR3 DNA reads TGTGCCAGCAGCCAGAGACTTCGGGGGGCGAACACTGAAGCTTTCTTT.

A few counts support this clonotype. The V call is TRBV9, the J call TRBJ2-3; 8 bases are shared with TRBD1. This CDR3 contains 14 residues. The V segment lost 3 bases and the J segment 6 bases; nucleotides outside the gene matches: 6. Germline loops: CDR1 SGDLS, CDR2 YYNGEE. CDR3 DNA sequence: TGTGCCAGCAGCGAGCAGGGGGCCCGGGATACGCAGTATTTT. This sequence encodes CASSEQGARDTQYF.

This clonotype was picked up a small number of times. This rearrangement joins TRBV14 to TRBJ1-3; tentative D call: TRBD1 (5 bases). CDR1 is SGHDN, CDR2 FVKESK, per germline. V lost 1 base and J 4 bases, leaving 5 bases between the germline ends. The CDR3 extends over 13 amino acids. This CDR3 is CASSQGQGNTIYF. In nucleotides, the CDR3 is TGTGCCAGCAGCCAAGGACAGGGAAACACCATATATTTT. The whole variable domain, remainder taken from reference TRBV14 and TRBJ1-3, is EAGVTQFPSHSVIEKGQTVTLRCDPISGHDNLYWYRRVMGKEIKFLLHFVKESKQDESGMPNNRFLAERTGGTYSTLKVQPAELEDSGVYFCASSQGQGNTIYFGEGSWLTVV.

This clonotype was recorded many times. The chain has TRBV7-8 and TRBJ2-5, with D uncertain. The germline CDR1 and CDR2 sequences are SGHVS and FQNEAQ. CDR3 length equals 13 residues. Trimming took off 5 bases at V and 0 bases at J, with 7 bases between the two ends. CDR3: CASSDEYQETQYF. CDR3 nucleotides: TGTGCCAGCAGCGACGAGTACCAAGAGACCCAGTACTTC.

There are a few counts of this clonotype. The genes are TRBV6-2 or TRBV6-3 and TRBJ2-3, with D hard to call. CDR3 length equals 17 residues. Germline V gene lookup returns CDR1 MNHEY and CDR2 SVGEGT. V lost 4 bases to trimming and J lost 2 bases, with 19 bases between them. Here the CDR3 reads CASSFGPRPSITDTQYF. For the CDR3, the DNA is TGTGCCAGCAGTTTCGGCCCTAGGCCCTCTATCACAGATACGCAGTATTTT.

This chain uses TRBV2 with TRBJ1-2; D is perhaps TRBD1 (5 bases). Germline V gene sequence: CDR1 SNHLY, CDR2 FYNNEI. V was shortened by 5 bases and J by 14 bases, with 18 bases between the two germline ends. The CDR3 covers 12 residues. The CDR3 loop reads CASSIPDGDCTF. The CDR3 region has the DNA TGTGCCAGCAGTATTCCGGACGGGGACTGTACCTTC.

The rearrangement uses TRBV5-1 and TRBJ2-3; TRBD1 is a possible D gene (5 bases). The CDR3 contains 13 residues. CDR1 and CDR2 from the germline V gene are SGHRS and YFSETQ. V was clipped by 4 bases and J by 3 bases, with 9 bases between them. CDR3 DNA: TGCGCCAGCAGCGTCCAGGGTACAGATACGCAGTATTTT. Translation gives CASSVQGTDTQYF.

This chain links TRBV14 with TRBJ1-1; D is ambiguous. The CDR3 loop spans 17 amino acids. Per the germline V gene, CDR1 is SGHDN and CDR2 is FVKESK. V lost 1 base to trimming and J lost 0 bases, with 15 bases between them. The CDR3 DNA reads TGTGCCAGCAGCCAAGGACGGGAGCTGAGAATGAACACTGAAGCTTTCTTT. Residues: CASSQGRELRMNTEAFF.

V gene TRBV10-3 combines with J gene TRBJ2-5, with D possibly being TRBD2 (5 bases). V was clipped by 0 bases and J by 2 bases, with 10 bases between them. The CDR3 loop spans 15 amino acids. Germline CDR1 ENHRY, CDR2 SYGVKD. CDR3 sequence: CAISESRRTQETQYF. CDR3 bases: TGTGCCATCAGTGAGTCTCGCCGGACTCAAGAGACCCAGTACTTC.

This clonotype was observed a handful of times. The chain has TRBV7-9 and TRBJ2-7; D is possibly TRBD1 (6 bases). The germline gives CDR1 SEHNR, CDR2 FQNEAQ (reference sequence). The CDR3 extends over 16 amino acids. The V and J ends lost 3 bases and 3 bases respectively, with 18 bases between them. CDR3 region: CASSFYGTPEGYEQYF. For the CDR3, the DNA is TGTGCCAGCAGCTTTTACGGGACACCCGAGGGCTACGAGCAGTACTTC.

This clonotype occurred a few times. The rearrangement links TRBV5-1 to TRBJ2-3; D assignment may be TRBD1 or TRBD2 (6 bases each). The CDR3 is made up of 14 amino acids. The V gene's germline CDR1 is SGHRS and CDR2 YFSETQ. V lost 2 bases and J lost 5, with 12 bases in between. The DNA for the CDR3 is TGCGCCAGCAGCTTAAGGGGGGCCGTAGATACGCAGTATTTT. Its translation: CASSLRGAVDTQYF.

The V call is TRBV7-9, the J call TRBJ2-3, with 8 bases matching TRBD2. With V trimmed by 3 bases and J by 5 bases, 7 bases remained unmatched. The germline V gene encodes CDR1 SEHNR and CDR2 FQNEAQ (reference sequence). The CDR3 loop spans 15 amino acids. CDR3 bases: TGTGCCAGCAGCTTTTCCGGGGGGGGTATAGATACGCAGTATTTT. It translates to CASSFSGGGIDTQYF.

This clonotype came up many times. V usage is TRBV7-9 and J usage is TRBJ1-6; D might be TRBD1 (6 bases). Trimming cost V 11 bases and J 7 bases, with 12 bases left between them. Per the germline V gene, CDR1 is SEHNR and CDR2 is FQNEAQ (reference sequence). The CDR3 has 12 residues. CDR3 sequence: CAASTGNSPLHF. The CDR3 bases are TGTGCCGCCTCAACAGGGAATTCACCCCTCCACTTT.

This chain joins TRBV7-9 and TRBJ1-2; 8 positions match TRBD1. The trim removed 5 bases at V and 6 bases at J, leaving 8 bases unmatched. In germline, CDR1 is SEHNR, CDR2 FQNEAQ (reference sequence). The CDR3 is made up of 14 amino acids. CDR3 sequence (DNA): TGTGCCAGCAGCGTAGGGATGACAGGGGATGGCTACACCTTC. Translated: CASSVGMTGDGYTF.

This clonotype was counted at least ten times. The chain recombines TRBV11-2 with TRBJ2-6, with 9 nucleotides matching TRBD1. This CDR3 has 16 amino acids. Unmatched junction bases numbered 3, after V lost 6 bases and J lost 0 bases. Germline-derived CDR1 and CDR2 are SGHAT and FQNNGV. CDR3 DNA sequence: TGTGCCAGCAGTTACAGGGGGCACTCTGGGGCCAACGTCCTGACTTTC. It yields the protein CASSYRGHSGANVLTF.

This clonotype was picked up a small number of times. V gene TRBV6-2 or TRBV6-3 combines with J gene TRBJ2-3; perhaps TRBD2 as D (6 bases). CDR1 and CDR2 from the germline V gene are MNHEY and SVGEGT. V gave up 0 bases and J gave up 4 bases, with 14 bases separating them. The CDR3 runs to 16 residues. The CDR3 here is CASSYSSGRRADTQYF. The DNA of the CDR3 is TGTGCCAGCAGTTACTCGTCGGGAAGGAGGGCAGATACGCAGTATTTT.

The rearrangement joins TRBV25-1 to TRBJ1-2; tentatively, D is TRBD1 (6 bases). The CDR3 covers 15 residues. CDR1 MGHDK and CDR2 SYGVNS come from the germline V gene. V was cut by 6 bases and J by 2 bases, with 16 bases left in between. DNA for the CDR3: TGTGCCAGCAGGAATGCCCACACAGGGAACTATGGCTACACCTTC. Translation gives CASRNAHTGNYGYTF.

This clonotype was picked up a small number of times. The chain links TRBV7-9 to TRBJ2-5; 7 bases are a match to TRBD2. Germline assignment: CDR1 SEHNR and CDR2 FQNEAQ (reference sequence). The V segment lost 4 bases and the J segment 5 bases; nucleotides outside the gene matches: 7. The CDR3 runs to 14 residues. The CDR3 nucleotides are TGTGCCAGCAGCTCTCAGCGGGGCCGGGAGACCCAGTACTTC. Its translation: CASSSQRGRETQYF.

The chain combines TRBV19 with TRBJ2-3; D ambiguous. The CDR3 loop spans 18 amino acids. CDR1 LNHDA and CDR2 SQIVND come from the germline V gene (reference sequence). V shed 4 bases and J shed 0 bases, with 20 bases lying between them. CDR3 sequence: CASSNPYSEEISTDTQYF. The CDR3 DNA reads TGTGCCAGTAGTAATCCCTACTCGGAAGAAATTAGCACAGATACGCAGTATTTT. The whole variable domain, filled in from reference TRBV19 and TRBJ2-3, reads DGGITQSPKYLFRKEGQNVTLSCEQNLNHDAMYWYRQDPGQGLRLIYYSQIVNDFQKGDIAEGYSVSREKKESFPLTVTSAQKNPTAFYLCASSNPYSEEISTDTQYFGPGTRLTVL.

The chain has TRBV29-1 and TRBJ2-1, with 8 bases aligning to TRBD2. V lost 0 bases to trimming and J lost 1 base; unmatched junction nucleotides: 5. CDR1 is SQVTM and CDR2 is ANQGSEA in the germline V gene. CDR3 length: 16 amino acids. The CDR3 loop is CSVEDRGGWSYNEQFF. The CDR3 DNA sequence: TGCAGCGTTGAAGATCGGGGGGGGTGGTCCTACAATGAGCAGTTCTTC.

This chain links TRBV29-1 with TRBJ2-1; tentatively, D is TRBD1 (5 bases). With 6 bases removed from V and 4 bases from J, the gap between germline ends came to 7 bases. The germline gives CDR1 SQVTM, CDR2 ANQGSEA. The CDR3 sequence is 11 residues long. The CDR3 sequence is CSVTEYNEQFF. The CDR3 DNA reads TGCAGCGTGACAGAATACAATGAGCAGTTCTTC.

This clonotype was counted ten times or more. The chain joins TRBV7-9 to TRBJ2-3, with a tentative D call TRBD1 (5 bases). The CDR3 consists of 13 residues. Looked up from germline, CDR1 is SEHNR and CDR2 is FQNEAQ (reference sequence). Trimming took 6 bases from V and 4 from J, leaving 11 bases between them. CDR3 in amino acids: CASSLRGADTQYF. As DNA, the CDR3 is TGTGCCAGCAGTTTAAGGGGTGCAGATACGCAGTATTTT. The full variable domain, in which reference TRBV7-9 and TRBJ2-3 provide the parts outside the CDR3, is DTGVSQNPRHKITKRGQNVTFRCDPISEHNRLYWYRQTLGQGPEFLTYFQNEAQLEKSRLLSDRFSAERPKGSFSTLEIQRTEQGDSAMYLCASSLRGADTQYFGPGTRLTVL.

Concerning this clonotype: One end of the junction does not line up with germline, which may come from a read error. This chain links TRBV11-3 with TRBJ2-5; either TRBD1 or TRBD2 may supply D (6 bases each). The germline CDR1 and CDR2 sequences are SGHNT and YENEEA. The length of the CDR3 is 13 residues. The CDR3 bases are TGTGTCAGCAGCCTCGGGGGCCCGGAGACCCAGTACTTC. As protein: CVSSLGGPETQYF.

The chain employs TRBV10-3 and TRBJ2-7; 7 nucleotides align to TRBD1. The V and J ends lost 2 bases and 3 bases, in that order; junction bases with no gene match: 1. CDR1 is ENHRY and CDR2 is SYGVKD in the germline V gene. This CDR3 region has 13 residues. CDR3 sequence (DNA): TGTGCCATCAGTGAGGCAGGGGGCTACGAGCAGTACGTC. This encodes CAISEAGGYEQYV.

The chain employs TRBV12-3 or TRBV12-4 and TRBJ2-1; the D is unclear. Trimming removed 5 bases from V and 8 bases from J, with 22 bases in between. The CDR3 is 16 residues long. CDR3 bases: TGTGCCAGCAGTCCTGGCCCTGATGGGGTTGACGATGAGCAGTTCTTC. The encoded protein is CASSPGPDGVDDEQFF.

This clonotype showed up many times. The chain uses TRBV7-2 and TRBJ1-4; D unclear. The CDR3 covers 17 residues. The V gene lost 5 bases and the J gene lost 0 bases, with 16 bases spanning the gap. The V gene's germline CDR1 is SGHTA and CDR2 FQGNSA. The CDR3 bases are TGTGCCAGCAGCCCCACTCACCTCGTTGCAACTAATGAAAAACTGTTTTTT. Protein: CASSPTHLVATNEKLFF.

V is TRBV6-2 or TRBV6-3 and J is TRBJ2-7; no firm D call. Germline-derived CDR1 and CDR2 are MNHEY and SVGEGT. This CDR3 region has 14 residues. V lost 6 bases to trimming and J lost 1 base, with 13 bases between them. CDR3 region: CASRPRARSYEQYV. As DNA, the CDR3 is TGTGCCAGCAGACCTCGGGCCAGATCCTACGAGCAGTACGTC.